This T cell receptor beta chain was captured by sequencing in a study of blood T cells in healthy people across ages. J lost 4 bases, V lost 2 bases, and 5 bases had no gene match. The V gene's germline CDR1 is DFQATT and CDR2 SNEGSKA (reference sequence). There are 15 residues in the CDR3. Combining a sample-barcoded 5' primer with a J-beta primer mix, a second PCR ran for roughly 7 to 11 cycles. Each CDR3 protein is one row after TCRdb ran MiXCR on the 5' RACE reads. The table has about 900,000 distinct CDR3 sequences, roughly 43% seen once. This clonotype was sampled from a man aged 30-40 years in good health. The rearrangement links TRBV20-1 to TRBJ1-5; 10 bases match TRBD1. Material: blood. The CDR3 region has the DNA TGCAGTGCTAGATTGGACAGGGGGGGAAATCAGCCCCAGCATTTT. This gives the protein CSARLDRGGNQPQHF.